This TCR beta chain was captured by sequencing in a study of early T cells in non-severe SARS-CoV-2 infection. At least ten counts were recorded for this clonotype. The CDR3 has 13 amino acids. Germline CDR1 reads MNHEY; CDR2 reads SMNVEV (reference sequence). V was pared by 3 bases and J by 1 base, with 7 bases between. TCRdb redid the calling of the 5' RACE reads with MiXCR, one entry per CDR3 protein. Of some 34,000 distinct CDR3 sequences in the sample, 9% to 10% were seen once. The receptor comes from an adult who was a healthcare worker with PCR-confirmed SARS-CoV-2 infection or an uninfected control (not recorded which). The chain links TRBV27 to TRBJ2-7; D gene uncertain. The sample consisted of whole blood. CDR3 bases: TGTGCCAGCAGTTTTTCTGTTTCCTACGAGCAGTACTTC. Protein: CASSFSVSYEQYF.